This T cell receptor (beta chain) is drawn from a study of blood T cell repertoires in COVID-19. As processed by the authors: Reference gene primer amplification yielded estimated nucleated cell counts. Libraries were prepared by immunoSEQ multiplex PCR; TCRdb keeps only in-frame clonotypes and omits some of them. That table supplies the V and J calls and clone size; D and trimming were determined from the DNA. This table holds approximately 310,000 clones, 87% found once. Sequencing used peripheral blood. The receptor's source is a woman aged 45-65 years who had recovered from COVID-19.

The CDR3 bases are TGTGCCATCAGTAGACAGGTCAATCAGCCCCAGCATTTT. Its translation is CAISRQVNQPQHF. This chain connects TRBV10-3 to TRBJ1-5, with D possibly matching TRBD1 (6 bases). Germline CDR1 is ENHRY and CDR2 is SYGVKD. This CDR3 is 13 amino acids long. Trimming shortened V by 5 bases and J by 3 bases, and 8 bases separated the two germline ends.